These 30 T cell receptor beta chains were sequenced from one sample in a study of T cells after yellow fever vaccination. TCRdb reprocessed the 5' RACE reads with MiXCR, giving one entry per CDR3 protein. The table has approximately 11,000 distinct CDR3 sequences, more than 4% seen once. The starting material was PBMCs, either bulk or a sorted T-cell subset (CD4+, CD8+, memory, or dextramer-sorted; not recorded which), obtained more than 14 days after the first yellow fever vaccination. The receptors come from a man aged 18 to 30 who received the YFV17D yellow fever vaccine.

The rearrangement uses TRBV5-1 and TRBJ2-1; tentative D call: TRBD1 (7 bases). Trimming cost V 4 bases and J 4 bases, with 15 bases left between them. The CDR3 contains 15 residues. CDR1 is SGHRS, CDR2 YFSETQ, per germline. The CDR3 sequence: CASSRGTDPYNEQFF. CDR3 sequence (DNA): TGCGCCAGCAGCCGCGGGACAGACCCATACAATGAGCAGTTCTTC. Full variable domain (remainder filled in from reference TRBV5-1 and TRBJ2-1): KAGVTQTPRYLIKTRGQQVTLSCSPISGHRSVSWYQQTPGQGLQFLFEYFSETQRNKGNFPGRFSGRQFSNSRSEMNVSTLELGDSALYLCASSRGTDPYNEQFFGPGTRLTVL.

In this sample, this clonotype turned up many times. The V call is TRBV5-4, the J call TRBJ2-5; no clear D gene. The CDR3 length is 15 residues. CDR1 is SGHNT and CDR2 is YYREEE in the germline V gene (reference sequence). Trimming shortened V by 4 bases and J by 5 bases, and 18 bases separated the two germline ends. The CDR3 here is CASSPGPGQGETQYF. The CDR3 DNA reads TGTGCCAGCAGCCCCGGCCCAGGTCAAGGGGAGACCCAGTACTTC.

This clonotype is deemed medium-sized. CDR3 residues: CASSPNTEAFF. The CDR3 DNA follows: TGTGCCAGCAGCCCGAACACTGAAGCTTTCTTT. The chain recombines TRBV21-1 with TRBJ1-1. TRBV21-1 is an annotated pseudogene. This CDR3 is 11 amino acids long.

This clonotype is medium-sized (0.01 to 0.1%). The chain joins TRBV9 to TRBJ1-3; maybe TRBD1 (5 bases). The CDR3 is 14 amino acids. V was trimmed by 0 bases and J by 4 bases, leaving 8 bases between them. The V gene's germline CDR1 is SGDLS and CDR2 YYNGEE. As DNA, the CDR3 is TGTGCCAGCAGCGTAGGGACACCCGGAAACACCATATATTTT. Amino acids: CASSVGTPGNTIYF.

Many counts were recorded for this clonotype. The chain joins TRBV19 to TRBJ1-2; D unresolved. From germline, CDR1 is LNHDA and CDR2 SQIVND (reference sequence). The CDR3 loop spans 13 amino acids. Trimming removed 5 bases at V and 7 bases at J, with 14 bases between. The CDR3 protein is CASSREVIPGYTF. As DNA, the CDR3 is TGTGCCAGTAGTCGCGAGGTTATCCCTGGCTACACCTTC.

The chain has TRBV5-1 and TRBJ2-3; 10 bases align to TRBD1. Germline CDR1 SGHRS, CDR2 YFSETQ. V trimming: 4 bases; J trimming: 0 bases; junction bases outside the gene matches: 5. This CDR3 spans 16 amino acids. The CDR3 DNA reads TGCGCCAGCAGCCCGGGACAGGGGTCTAGCACAGATACGCAGTATTTT. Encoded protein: CASSPGQGSSTDTQYF.

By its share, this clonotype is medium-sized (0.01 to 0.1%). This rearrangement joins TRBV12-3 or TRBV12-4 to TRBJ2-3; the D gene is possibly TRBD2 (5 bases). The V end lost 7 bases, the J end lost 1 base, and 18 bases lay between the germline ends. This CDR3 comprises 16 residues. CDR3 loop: CASNQRVGGRTDTQYF. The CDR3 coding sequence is TGTGCCAGCAATCAAAGGGTTGGAGGACGCACAGATACGCAGTATTTT.

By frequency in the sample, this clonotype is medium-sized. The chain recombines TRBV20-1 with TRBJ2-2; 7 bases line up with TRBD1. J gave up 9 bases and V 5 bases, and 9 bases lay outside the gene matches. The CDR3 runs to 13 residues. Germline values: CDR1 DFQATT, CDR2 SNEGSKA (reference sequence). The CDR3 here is CSAERTGGRELFF. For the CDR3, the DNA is TGCAGTGCTGAACGGACAGGCGGCCGGGAGCTGTTTTTT.

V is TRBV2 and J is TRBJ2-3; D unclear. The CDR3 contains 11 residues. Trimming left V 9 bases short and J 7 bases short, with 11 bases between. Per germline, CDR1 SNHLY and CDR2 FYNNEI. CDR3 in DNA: TGTGCCAGTACGGACGTGAATACGCAGTATTTT. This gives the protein CASTDVNTQYF. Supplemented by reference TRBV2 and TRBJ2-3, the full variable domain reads EPEVTQTPSHQVTQMGQEVILRCVPISNHLYFYWYRQILGQKVEFLVSFYNNEISEKSEIFDDQFSVERPDGSNFTLKIRSTKLEDSAMYFCASTDVNTQYFGPGTRLTVL.

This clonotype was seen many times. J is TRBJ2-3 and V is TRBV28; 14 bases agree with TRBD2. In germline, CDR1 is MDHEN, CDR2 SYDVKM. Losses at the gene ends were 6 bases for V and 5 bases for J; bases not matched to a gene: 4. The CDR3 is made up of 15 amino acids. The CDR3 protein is CASSLTSGGEDTQYF. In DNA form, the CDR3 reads TGTGCCAGCAGCCTGACTAGCGGGGGGGAAGATACGCAGTATTTT.

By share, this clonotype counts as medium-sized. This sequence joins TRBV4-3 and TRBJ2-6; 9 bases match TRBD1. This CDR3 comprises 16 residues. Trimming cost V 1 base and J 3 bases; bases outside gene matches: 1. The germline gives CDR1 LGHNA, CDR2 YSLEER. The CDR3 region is CASSQGQGVGANVLTF. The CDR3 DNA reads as TGCGCCAGCAGCCAAGGACAGGGGGTTGGGGCCAACGTCCTGACTTTC.

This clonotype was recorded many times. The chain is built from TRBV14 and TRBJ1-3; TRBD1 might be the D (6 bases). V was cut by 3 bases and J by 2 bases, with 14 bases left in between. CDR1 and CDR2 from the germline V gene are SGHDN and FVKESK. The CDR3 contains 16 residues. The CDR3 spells CASSQVGGAAGNTIYF. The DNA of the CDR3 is TGTGCCAGCAGCCAGGTCGGGGGGGCGGCTGGAAACACCATATATTTT. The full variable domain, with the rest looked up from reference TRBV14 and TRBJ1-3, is EAGVTQFPSHSVIEKGQTVTLRCDPISGHDNLYWYRRVMGKEIKFLLHFVKESKQDESGMPNNRFLAERTGGTYSTLKVQPAELEDSGVYFCASSQVGGAAGNTIYFGEGSWLTVV.

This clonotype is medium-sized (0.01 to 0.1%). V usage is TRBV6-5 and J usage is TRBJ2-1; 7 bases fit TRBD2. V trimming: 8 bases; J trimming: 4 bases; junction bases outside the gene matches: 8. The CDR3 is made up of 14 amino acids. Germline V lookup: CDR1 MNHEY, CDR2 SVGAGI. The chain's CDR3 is CASGGRALYNEQFF. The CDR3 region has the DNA TGTGCCAGCGGAGGGAGGGCCCTGTACAATGAGCAGTTCTTC.

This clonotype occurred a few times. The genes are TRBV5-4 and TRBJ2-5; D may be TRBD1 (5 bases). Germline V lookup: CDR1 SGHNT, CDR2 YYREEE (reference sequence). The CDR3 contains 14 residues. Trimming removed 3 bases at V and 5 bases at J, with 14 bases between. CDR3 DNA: TGTGCCAGCAGCTGGAGACAGTCTGGGGAGACCCAGTACTTC. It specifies CASSWRQSGETQYF.

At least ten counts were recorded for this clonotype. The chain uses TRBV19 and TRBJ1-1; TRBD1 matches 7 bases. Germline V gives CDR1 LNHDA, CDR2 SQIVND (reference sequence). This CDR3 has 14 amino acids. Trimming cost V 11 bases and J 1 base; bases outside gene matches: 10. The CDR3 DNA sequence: TGTGCCTCTAAAGGGGACAGACCGAACACTGAAGCTTTCTTT. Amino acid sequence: CASKGDRPNTEAFF. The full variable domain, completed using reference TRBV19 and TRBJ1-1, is DGGITQSPKYLFRKEGQNVTLSCEQNLNHDAMYWYRQDPGQGLRLIYYSQIVNDFQKGDIAEGYSVSREKKESFPLTVTSAQKNPTAFYLCASKGDRPNTEAFFGQGTRLTVV.

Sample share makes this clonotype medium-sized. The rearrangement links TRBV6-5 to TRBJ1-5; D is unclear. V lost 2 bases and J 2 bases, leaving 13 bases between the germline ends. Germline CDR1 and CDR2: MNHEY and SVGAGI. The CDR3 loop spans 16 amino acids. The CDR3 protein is CASSYRKGWGNQPQHF. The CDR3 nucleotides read TGTGCCAGCAGTTACCGTAAGGGTTGGGGCAATCAGCCCCAGCATTTT.

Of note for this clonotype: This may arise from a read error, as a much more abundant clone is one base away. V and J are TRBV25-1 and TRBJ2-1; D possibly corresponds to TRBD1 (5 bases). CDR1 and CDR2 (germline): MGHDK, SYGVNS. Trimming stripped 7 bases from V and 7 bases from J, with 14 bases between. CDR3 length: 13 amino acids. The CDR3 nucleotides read TGTGCCAGCACCGGACCAGGGTGTAATGAGCAGTTCTTC. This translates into CASTGPGCNEQFF.

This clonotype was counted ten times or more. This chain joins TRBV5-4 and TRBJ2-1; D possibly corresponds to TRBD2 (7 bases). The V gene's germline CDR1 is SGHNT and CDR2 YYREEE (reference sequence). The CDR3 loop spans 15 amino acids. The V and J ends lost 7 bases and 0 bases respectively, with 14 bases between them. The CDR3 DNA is TGTGCCAGCTCGGAAGGGGGGGGCTCCTACAATGAGCAGTTCTTC. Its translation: CASSEGGGSYNEQFF.

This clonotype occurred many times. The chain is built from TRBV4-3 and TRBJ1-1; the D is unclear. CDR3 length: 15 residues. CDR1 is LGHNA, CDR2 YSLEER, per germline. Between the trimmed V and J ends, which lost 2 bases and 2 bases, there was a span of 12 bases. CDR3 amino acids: CASSQSYRVNTEAFF. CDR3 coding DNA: TGCGCCAGCAGCCAATCCTACCGAGTTAACACTGAAGCTTTCTTT.

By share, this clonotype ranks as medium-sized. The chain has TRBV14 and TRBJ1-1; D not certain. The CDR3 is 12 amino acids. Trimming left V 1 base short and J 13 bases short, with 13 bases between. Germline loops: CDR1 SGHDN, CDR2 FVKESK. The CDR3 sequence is CASSQAGSRGFF. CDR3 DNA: TGTGCCAGCAGCCAAGCAGGTAGTAGAGGTTTCTTT.

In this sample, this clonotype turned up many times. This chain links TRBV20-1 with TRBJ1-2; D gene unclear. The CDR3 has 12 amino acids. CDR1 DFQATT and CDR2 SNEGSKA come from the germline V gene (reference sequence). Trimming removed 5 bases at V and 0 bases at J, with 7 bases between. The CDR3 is CSAFLANYGYTF. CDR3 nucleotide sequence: TGCAGTGCTTTTTTAGCTAACTATGGCTACACCTTC.

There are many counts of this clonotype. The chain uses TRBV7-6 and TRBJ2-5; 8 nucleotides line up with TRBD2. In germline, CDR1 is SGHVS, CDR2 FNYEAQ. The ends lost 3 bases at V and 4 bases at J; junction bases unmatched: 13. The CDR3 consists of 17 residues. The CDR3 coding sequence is TGTGCCAGCAGCTTGGCGGCTAGCGGGCCCCGCGGAGAGACCCAGTACTTC. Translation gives CASSLAASGPRGETQYF. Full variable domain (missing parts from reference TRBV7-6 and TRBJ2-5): GAGVSQSPRYKVTKRGQDVALRCDPISGHVSLYWYRQALGQGPEFLTYFNYEAQQDKSGLPNDRFSAERPEGSISTLTIQRTEQRDSAMYRCASSLAASGPRGETQYFGPGTRLLVL.

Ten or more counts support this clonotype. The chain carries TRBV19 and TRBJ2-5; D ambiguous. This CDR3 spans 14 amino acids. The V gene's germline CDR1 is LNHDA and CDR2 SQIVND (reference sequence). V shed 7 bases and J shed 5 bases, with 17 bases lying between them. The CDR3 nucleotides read TGTGCCAGTACCCCCGGTTCCGGGTTGGAGACCCAGTACTTC. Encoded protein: CASTPGSGLETQYF. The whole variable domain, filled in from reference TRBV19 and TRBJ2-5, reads DGGITQSPKYLFRKEGQNVTLSCEQNLNHDAMYWYRQDPGQGLRLIYYSQIVNDFQKGDIAEGYSVSREKKESFPLTVTSAQKNPTAFYLCASTPGSGLETQYFGPGTRLLVL.

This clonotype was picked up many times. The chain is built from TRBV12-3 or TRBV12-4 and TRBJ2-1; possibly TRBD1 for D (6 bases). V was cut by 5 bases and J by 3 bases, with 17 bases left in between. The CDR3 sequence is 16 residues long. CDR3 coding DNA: TGTGCCAGCAGTCCCCGACAGGTGGATAGCTACAATGAGCAGTTCTTC. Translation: CASSPRQVDSYNEQFF.

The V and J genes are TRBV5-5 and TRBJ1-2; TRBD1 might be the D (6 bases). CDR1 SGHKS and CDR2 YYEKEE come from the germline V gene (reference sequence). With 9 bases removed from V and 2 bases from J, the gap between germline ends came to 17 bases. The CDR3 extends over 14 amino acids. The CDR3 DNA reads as TGTGCCATGAGCCCGGGGGACATCAACTATGGCTACACCTTC. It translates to CAMSPGDINYGYTF. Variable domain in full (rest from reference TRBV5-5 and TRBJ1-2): DAGVTQSPTHLIKTRGQQVTLRCSPISGHKSVSWYQQVLGQGPQFIFQYYEKEERGRGNFPDRFSARQFPNYSSELNVNALLLGDSALYLCAMSPGDINYGYTFGSGTRLTVV.

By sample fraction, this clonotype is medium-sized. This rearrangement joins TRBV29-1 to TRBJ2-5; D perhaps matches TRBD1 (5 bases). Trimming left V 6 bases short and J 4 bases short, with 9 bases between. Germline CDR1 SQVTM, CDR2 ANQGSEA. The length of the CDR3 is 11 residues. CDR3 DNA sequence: TGCAGCGTGACAGATCGAGAGACCCAGTACTTC. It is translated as CSVTDRETQYF.

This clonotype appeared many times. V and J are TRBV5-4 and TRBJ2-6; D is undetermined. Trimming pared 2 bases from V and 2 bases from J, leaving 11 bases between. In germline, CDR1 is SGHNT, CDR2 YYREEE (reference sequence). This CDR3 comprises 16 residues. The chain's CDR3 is CASSLTTLTGANVLTF. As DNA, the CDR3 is TGTGCCAGCAGCTTAACTACCCTAACTGGGGCCAACGTCCTGACTTTC.

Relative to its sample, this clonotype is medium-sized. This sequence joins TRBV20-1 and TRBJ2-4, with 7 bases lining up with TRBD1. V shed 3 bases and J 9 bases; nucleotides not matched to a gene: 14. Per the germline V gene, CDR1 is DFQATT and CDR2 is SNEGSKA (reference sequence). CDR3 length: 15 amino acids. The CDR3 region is CSASHASKGAVIQYF. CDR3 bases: TGCAGTGCTAGTCACGCATCAAAGGGGGCTGTCATTCAGTACTTC.

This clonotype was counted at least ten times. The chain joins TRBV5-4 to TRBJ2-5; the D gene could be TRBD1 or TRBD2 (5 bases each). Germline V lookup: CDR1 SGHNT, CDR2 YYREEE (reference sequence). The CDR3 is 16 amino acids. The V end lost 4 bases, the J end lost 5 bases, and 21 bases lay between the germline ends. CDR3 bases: TGTGCCAGCAGCCCGAGGGGCAGTCAGAGCAGGGAGACCCAGTACTTC. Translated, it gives CASSPRGSQSRETQYF.

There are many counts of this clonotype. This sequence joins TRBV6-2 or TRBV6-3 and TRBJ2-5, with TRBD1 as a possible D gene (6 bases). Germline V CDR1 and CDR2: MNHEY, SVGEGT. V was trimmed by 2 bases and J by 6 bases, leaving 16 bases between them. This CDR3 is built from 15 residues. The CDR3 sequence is CASSYIHTGKKTQYF. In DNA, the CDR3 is TGTGCCAGCAGTTACATTCACACAGGGAAGAAGACCCAGTACTTC.